The 10 T cell receptor beta chains presented below share a single source sample, sequenced in a study of tissue T cells after allogeneic stem cell transplantation. The repertoire was sequenced with immunoSEQ multiplex PCR; TCRdb's copy has only in-frame clones and lacks some. This table holds about 48,000 clones, roughly four fifths found once. Sequencing used sorted cells pooled from one or two spleens. The receptors derive from a pool of C57BL/6 mice in good health.

This clone was counted a few times. Germline and genes: mouse. The CDR3 end lies 1 residue beyond the end of the read and is filled in from the germline J gene. This rearrangement joins TRBV4 to TRBJ2-7; 7 bases line up with TRBD1. V lost 4 bases, J lost 0 bases, and 3 bases stayed unmatched. Germline CDR1 reads LGHDT; CDR2 reads YNNKQL (reference sequence). The CDR3 consists of 14 residues. CDR3 DNA (partial): TGTGCCAGCAGCTTGGACAGGAGCTCCTATGAACAGTAC. Translation: CASSLDRSSYEQY. The CDR3 as a whole reads CASSLDRSSYEQYF.

A word on this clone: Gene names refer to mouse genes. The read is 1 residue too short to cover the CDR3 end, so that end is filled in from the germline J gene. This chain uses TRBV13-1 with TRBJ1-5, with 9 bases that match TRBD1. V shed 0 bases, J shed 0 bases, and the junction held 4 bases outside the gene matches. Looked up from germline, CDR1 is NSHNY and CDR2 is SYGAGN. The CDR3 contains 17 residues. The CDR3 bases that were read are TGTGCCAGCAGTGATGCAGGGACAGGGTCTAACAACCAGGCTCCGCTT. This gives the protein CASSDAGTGSNNQAPL. The whole CDR3 protein reads CASSDAGTGSNNQAPLF.

A remark on this clone: Gene names denote mouse genes. CDR3 region: CASRGDREDERLFF. Partial CDR3 DNA: TGTGCCAGCAGAGGAGACAGGGAAGACGAAAGATTATTT. The chain has TRBV13-1 and TRBJ1-4; 7 nucleotides line up with TRBD1. The read terminates 1 residue ahead of where the CDR3 ends, so the germline J gene completes it. The germline gives CDR1 NSHNY, CDR2 SYGAGN. There are 14 residues in the CDR3. The junction had 7 bases not matched to a gene; V was cut back by 5 bases and J by 6 bases.

This clone was counted once. Each gene name is a mouse one. The read ends 1 residue early relative to the CDR3; the germline J gene fills the gap. V is TRBV1 and J is TRBJ1-6; D remains ambiguous. TRBJ1-6 is annotated as an ORF whose role is uncertain. The V gene's germline CDR1 is NSQYPW and CDR2 LRSPGD (reference sequence). This CDR3 spans 15 amino acids. Trimming removed 0 bases at V and 1 base at J, with 4 bases between. The CDR3 here is CTCSADRSYNSPLYF. CDR3 bases read: TGCACCTGCAGTGCAGACAGGTCCTATAATTCGCCCCTCTAC.

Points on this clone: These gene names are mouse names. The read ends 1 residue shy of where the CDR3 ends; the end is completed using the germline J gene. V usage is TRBV5 and J usage is TRBJ1-3, with a weak D call TRBD1 (6 bases). The CDR3 has 15 residues. Trimming pared 5 bases from V and 0 bases from J, leaving 11 bases between. Germline values: CDR1 LGHNA, CDR2 YNLKQL (reference sequence). Incomplete CDR3 DNA: TGTGCCAGCAGCGGGACACCGAATTCTGGAAATACGCTCTAT. Translated, it gives CASSGTPNSGNTLY. The CDR3 as a whole reads CASSGTPNSGNTLYF.

With respect to this clone: Genes here carry mouse names. The DNA ends 1 residue before the CDR3 does, and the rest of the CDR3 is filled in from the germline J gene. This chain uses TRBV5 with TRBJ2-7; 11 nucleotides match TRBD2. The CDR3 has 16 residues. CDR1 and CDR2 from the germline V gene are LGHNA and YNLKQL (reference sequence). Trimming at V came to 0 bases and at J to 5 bases, leaving 6 bases not matched to a gene. The CDR3 sequence: CASSQDNWGGADEQYF. The sequenced part of the CDR3 DNA is TGTGCCAGCAGCCAAGATAACTGGGGGGGCGCGGATGAACAGTAC.

About this clone itself: The genes are named according to mouse. The CDR3 goes on 1 residue after the read ends, and that part is filled in from the germline J gene. This chain connects TRBV13-2 to TRBJ2-7; the match to TRBD1 covers 10 bases. Germline V gene lookup returns CDR1 NNHNN and CDR2 SYGAGS (reference sequence). V lost 3 bases to trimming and J lost 6 bases; unmatched junction nucleotides: 3. The CDR3 is made up of 13 amino acids. CDR3 DNA, as far as it was read: TGTGCCAGCGGTGGCGGGACAGGGGTTGAACAGTAC. This translates into CASGGGTGVEQY. The complete CDR3 protein is CASGGGTGVEQYF.

Remarks on this clone: Gene names are mouse gene names. The sequenced fragment ends 1 residue before the CDR3 boundary, so the rest is inferred from the germline J gene. The rearrangement links TRBV5 to TRBJ2-5; 13 bases line up with TRBD2. The CDR3 extends over 17 amino acids. Germline values: CDR1 LGHNA, CDR2 YNLKQL (reference sequence). J gave up 2 bases and V 2 bases, and 4 bases lay outside the gene matches. CDR3 protein: CASSQLDWGGGQDTQYF. CDR3 DNA, as far as it was read: TGTGCCAGCAGCCAACTGGACTGGGGGGGCGGCCAAGACACCCAGTAC.

This clone showed up just once. Gene names and germline refer to mouse. The read ends 1 residue shy of where the CDR3 ends; the end is completed using the germline J gene. The V call is TRBV13-3, the J call TRBJ2-5, with D possibly being TRBD2 (7 bases). The CDR3 spans 17 residues. The germline gives CDR1 NNHDY, CDR2 SYVADS. Trimming left V 0 bases short and J 0 bases short, with 14 bases between. The DNA read from the CDR3 is TGTGCCAGCAGTGATGCGCCTGGGGGCCTTAACCAAGACACCCAGTAC. Translating gives CASSDAPGGLNQDTQY. The CDR3 reads in full as CASSDAPGGLNQDTQYF. Together with reference TRBV13-3 and TRBJ2-5, the CDR3 gives the full variable domain: EAAVTQSPRSKVAVTGGKVTLSCHQTNNHDYMYWYRQDTGHGLRLIHYSYVADSTEKGDIPDGYKASRPSQENFSLILELASLSQTAVYFCASSDAPGGLNQDTQYFGPGTRLLVL.

Of note for this clone: Mouse names are used for the genes. The sequenced fragment ends 1 residue before the CDR3 boundary, so the rest is inferred from the germline J gene. This sequence joins TRBV14 and TRBJ2-3; 10 bases are shared with TRBD2. CDR1 is SGHDT, CDR2 FRDEAV, per germline. The CDR3 spans 17 residues. V lost 1 base to trimming and J lost 1 base; unmatched junction nucleotides: 6. CDR3 DNA (partial): TGTGCCAGCAGTTTCATTTCTGGGGGGGCGGGTGCAGAAACGCTGTAT. Its translation is CASSFISGGAGAETLY. The complete CDR3 reads CASSFISGGAGAETLYF.